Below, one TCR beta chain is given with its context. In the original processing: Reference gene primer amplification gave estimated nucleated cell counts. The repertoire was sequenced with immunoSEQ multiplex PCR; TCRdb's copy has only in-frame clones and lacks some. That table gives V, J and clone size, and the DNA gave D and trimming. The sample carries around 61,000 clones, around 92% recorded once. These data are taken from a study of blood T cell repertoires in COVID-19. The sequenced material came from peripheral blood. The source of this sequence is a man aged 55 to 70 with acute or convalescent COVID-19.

CDR3 amino acids: CASSFGGAGANTIYF. CDR3 bases: TGCGCCAGCAGCTTCGGCGGGGCCGGAGCAAACACCATATATTTT. This chain joins TRBV5-1 and TRBJ1-3, with D tentatively TRBD1 (5 bases). The CDR3 loop spans 15 amino acids. V dropped 2 bases and J dropped 6 bases, with 15 bases sitting between them. The germline V gene has CDR1 SGHRS and CDR2 YFSETQ.